This TCR beta chain originates from a study of neurological immune-mediated disorders. Overall study results and limits: No CDR3 amino acid sequences were shared by expanded clones across subjects, suggesting private repertoires in all groups.

This clonotype was found many times. What it recognizes is unknown. This CDR3 region has 12 residues. V was pared by 6 bases and J by 8 bases, with 12 bases between. CDR1 LNHDA and CDR2 SQIVND come from the germline V gene (reference sequence). Each TCR transcript was tagged with a 10-nucleotide random UMI during 5'RACE. In TCRdb, the 5' RACE reads were re-called with MiXCR into one record per CDR3 protein. The sample holds tens of thousands of distinct CDR3 sequences, around 3.2% seen once. The material sequenced was PBMCs. The sequence derives from a woman in her 30s with multiple sclerosis. V gene TRBV19 combines with J gene TRBJ2-3, with a tentative D call TRBD2 (5 bases). CDR3 residues: CASRASSSTQYF. The CDR3 nucleotides read TGTGCCAGTAGGGCTAGCTCAAGTACGCAGTATTTT.